The 10 T cell receptor beta chains below all came from one sample that was sequenced in a study of cytomegalovirus exposure and HLA in healthy donors. The PCR contained 60 Vbeta and 13 Jbeta primers. Measured with immunoSEQ multiplex PCR; TCRdb has only the in-frame clones, and not every one. The repertoire holds 150,000 to 180,000 clones, with about 68% as singletons. Sample: PBMCs. These receptors all stem from a man aged 25 to 40 in good health and CMV-seronegative.

This clone was seen more than once but under ten times. The chain recombines TRBV27 with TRBJ1-2, with 7 bases aligning to TRBD1. Germline V gene data show CDR1 as MNHEY and CDR2 as SMNVEV (reference sequence). The ends lost 3 bases at V and 6 bases at J; junction bases unmatched: 10. The CDR3 has 15 residues. This CDR3 is CASSFQTGEVNGYTF. The CDR3, as DNA: TGTGCCAGCAGTTTTCAAACAGGGGAAGTGAATGGCTACACCTTC.

This chain links TRBV13 with TRBJ2-7; 11 bases match TRBD2. Germline V CDR1 and CDR2: PRHDT, FYEKMQ (reference sequence). The junction had 10 bases not matched to a gene; V was cut back by 3 bases and J by 3 bases. This CDR3 spans 17 amino acids. The CDR3 bases are TGTGCCAGCAGCTTTAGTCTAGCGGGGGGTCCCCTCTACGAGCAGTACTTC. Translated, it gives CASSFSLAGGPLYEQYF. Full variable domain (outside the CDR3, taken from reference TRBV13 and TRBJ2-7): AAGVIQSPRHLIKEKRETATLKCYPIPRHDTVYWYQQGPGQDPQFLISFYEKMQSDKGSIPDRFSAQQFSDYHSELNMSSLELGDSALYFCASSFSLAGGPLYEQYFGPGTRLTVT.

V usage is TRBV5-8 and J usage is TRBJ2-1; TRBD1 matches 7 bases. Germline V lookup: CDR1 SGHTS, CDR2 YDEGEE. The CDR3 runs to 13 residues. The V and J ends lost 4 bases and 9 bases, in that order; junction bases with no gene match: 7. In nucleotides, the CDR3 is TGTGCCAGCAGCCGCCAGGGGGAGCGTGAGCAGTTCTTC. Translation: CASSRQGEREQFF.

The chain carries TRBV19 and TRBJ1-4; tentatively, D is TRBD1 (5 bases). Germline CDR1 is LNHDA and CDR2 is SQIVND (reference sequence). The CDR3 consists of 12 residues. Trimming took 3 bases from V and 8 from J, leaving 7 bases between them. CDR3: CASSIGAEKLFF. In nucleotides, the CDR3 is TGTGCCAGTAGTATTGGGGCGGAAAAACTGTTTTTT.

The chain employs TRBV9 and TRBJ1-1, with 11 bases aligning to TRBD1. The V gene end was trimmed by 3 bases and the J gene end by 1 base; junction bases not matched to a gene: 2. CDR3 length equals 15 residues. Germline V lookup: CDR1 SGDLS, CDR2 YYNGEE. The CDR3 sequence is CASSAGQGANTEAFF. Written as DNA, the CDR3 is TGTGCCAGCAGCGCAGGACAGGGGGCGAACACTGAAGCTTTCTTT. Using reference TRBV9 and TRBJ1-1 for the parts outside the CDR3, the full variable domain is DSGVTQTPKHLITATGQRVTLRCSPRSGDLSVYWYQQSLDQGLQFLIQYYNGEERAKGNILERFSAQQFPDLHSELNLSSLELGDSALYFCASSAGQGANTEAFFGQGTRLTVV.

The genes are TRBV30 and TRBJ2-1, with 11 bases aligning to TRBD2. CDR1 and CDR2 from the germline V gene are GTSNPN and SVGIG (reference sequence). Unmatched junction bases numbered 5, after V lost 0 bases and J lost 10 bases. This CDR3 comprises 14 residues. Written as DNA, the CDR3 is TGTGCCTGGAGTGTAACTAGCGGGGGTGGGGAGCAGTTCTTC. Amino acid sequence: CAWSVTSGGGEQFF.

V gene TRBV10-2 combines with J gene TRBJ1-2, with TRBD1 matching 8 bases. V shed 6 bases and J 7 bases; nucleotides not matched to a gene: 10. CDR3 length: 14 amino acids. Germline V gives CDR1 WSHSY, CDR2 SAAADI. CDR3 nucleotides: TGCGCCAGCAGCCCCCAGGGGGCGAGTGGTGGCTACACCTTC. Encoded protein: CASSPQGASGGYTF.

The chain is built from TRBV19 and TRBJ1-1; possible D gene TRBD1, 5 bases. This CDR3 has 17 amino acids. The germline gives CDR1 LNHDA, CDR2 SQIVND (reference sequence). V lost 3 bases and J 1 base, leaving 18 bases between the germline ends. The CDR3 sequence: CASSIQTRTRRNTEAFF. CDR3 sequence (DNA): TGTGCCAGTAGTATCCAAACCCGGACAAGGCGGAACACTGAAGCTTTCTTT.

This chain connects TRBV11-2 to TRBJ1-6, with D uncertain. Between the trimmed V and J ends, which lost 1 base and 9 bases, there was a span of 7 bases. This CDR3 has 13 amino acids. CDR1 is SGHAT and CDR2 is FQNNGV in the germline V gene. DNA for the CDR3: TGTGCCAGCAGCTTAGCCGCGGGTTCACCCCTCCACTTT. Its protein is CASSLAAGSPLHF.

The CDR3 protein is CASSTIAGGRKDTQYF. For the CDR3, the DNA is TGTGCCAGCAGTACTATAGCGGGGGGGCGTAAAGATACGCAGTATTTT. V is TRBV27 and J is TRBJ2-3; TRBD2 matches 11 bases. The CDR3 consists of 16 residues. CDR1 and CDR2 (germline): MNHEY, SMNVEV (reference sequence). V was clipped by 5 bases and J by 5 bases; unmatched bases: 9.